This note documents a single T cell receptor beta chain sequence. The sample originates from a study of T cell changes during pregnancy in multiple sclerosis. Repertoires were generated with immunoSEQ multiplex PCR, while TCRdb's copy carries only in-frame clones and drops some. The sample includes roughly 88,000 clones, roughly 90% of them seen just once. The germline V gene encodes CDR1 LGHNA and CDR2 YNFKEQ. V lost 0 bases and J lost 7; bases outside the gene matches: 14. CDR3 length: 17 amino acids. The starting material was peripheral blood, obtained in the first trimester of pregnancy. The sequence was collected from a female donor with multiple sclerosis, enrolled in a pregnancy study. The chain links TRBV4-2 to TRBJ2-7, with TRBD2 matching 8 bases. This CDR3 reads CASSQETAGLGSGEQYF. In DNA, the CDR3 is TGTGCCAGCAGCCAAGAGACCGCGGGACTAGGGAGTGGAGAGCAGTACTTC.